These 22 T cell receptor beta chains were sequenced from one sample in a study of human T cells and chemical hapten exposure. Described time point: patch test 2, 6 weeks after DPC sensitization. Treatment specified: therapeutic diphenylcyclopropenone sensitization with weekly scalp DPC. TCRdb analysed the RACE reads with MiXCR anew, one entry per CDR3 protein. The sample shows more than 90,000 distinct CDR3 sequences, about 10% of them seen only once. The sequenced sample was whole blood, obtained in connection with sensitization to the hapten diphenylcyclopropenone (DPC). The receptors were gathered from a woman aged 40 to 50 with alopecia areata. Some clones in this sample may be carry-over from other donors' samples.

This clonotype came up many times. The chain employs TRBV6-1 and TRBJ2-7; weak D call: TRBD1 (6 bases). The CDR3 spans 13 residues. The germline CDR1 and CDR2 sequences are MNHNS and SASEGT. V was clipped by 4 bases and J by 0 bases, with 7 bases between them. The CDR3 nucleotides read TGTGCCAGCAGTGGACAGGACTCCTACGAGCAGTACTTC. This gives the protein CASSGQDSYEQYF.

The sample holds a few counts of this clonotype. The chain links TRBV4-2 to TRBJ1-4, with TRBD1 matching 8 bases. CDR3 length: 18 residues. The V and J ends lost 0 bases and 7 bases, in that order; junction bases with no gene match: 13. In germline, CDR1 is LGHNA, CDR2 YNFKEQ. As DNA, the CDR3 is TGTGCCAGCAGCCAAGATCTCGAGACAGGGGATGGCGGTGAAAAACTGTTTTTT. It yields the protein CASSQDLETGDGGEKLFF.

The V call is TRBV6-4, the J call TRBJ1-1; TRBD1 matches 8 bases. CDR3 length equals 15 residues. Per germline, CDR1 MRHNA and CDR2 SNTAGT. V lost 6 bases, J lost 6 bases, and 12 bases stayed unmatched. Written as DNA, the CDR3 is TGTGCCAGCAGCCCAGGGGGCGCGGGGAAGTCTGAAGCTTTCTTT. Translation gives CASSPGGAGKSEAFF.

The table lists this clonotype with many counts. The rearrangement joins TRBV15 to TRBJ2-1; 9 bases agree with TRBD2. Looked up from germline, CDR1 is LNHNV and CDR2 is YYDKDF (reference sequence). This CDR3 region has 16 residues. V was clipped by 5 bases and J by 6 bases; unmatched bases: 11. The CDR3 region is CATSSRLAELINEQFF. The CDR3 DNA sequence: TGTGCCACCAGCTCAAGACTAGCGGAATTAATCAATGAGCAGTTCTTC.

This clonotype was recorded a few times. This chain connects TRBV29-1 to TRBJ2-5; D call uncertain. Trimming took 8 bases from V and 5 from J, leaving 12 bases between them. Germline CDR1 is SQVTM and CDR2 is ANQGSEA. The CDR3 is 11 amino acids. The CDR3, as DNA: TGCAGCTCGACGTTGTTGGAGACCCAGTACTTC. Translated, it gives CSSTLLETQYF.

This clonotype was seen more than once but under ten times. CDR3 nucleotides: TGCGCCAGCAGGGGGGTCAACGAAGGACGCTATGGCTACACCTTC. Encoded protein: CASRGVNEGRYGYTF. V is TRBV4-1 and J is TRBJ1-2; D is perhaps TRBD1 (5 bases). V was shortened by 6 bases and J by 4 bases, with 18 bases between the two germline ends. CDR1 is MGHRA and CDR2 is YSYEKL in the germline V gene. CDR3 size: 15 residues.

The J gene is TRBJ2-7, the V gene TRBV11-3, with D possibly being TRBD1 (6 bases). CDR1 is SGHNT and CDR2 is YENEEA in the germline V gene. Trimming removed 2 bases from V and 0 bases from J, with 11 bases in between. The length of the CDR3 is 15 residues. The CDR3 sequence: CASSLTGTSSYEQYF. The CDR3, as DNA: TGTGCCAGCAGCTTAACCGGGACATCCTCCTACGAGCAGTACTTC.

The genes are TRBV3-1 and TRBJ2-7; weak D call: TRBD1 (5 bases). V shed 4 bases and J shed 0 bases, with 13 bases lying between them. This CDR3 is 15 amino acids long. Germline loops: CDR1 LGHDT, CDR2 YNNKEL (reference sequence). CDR3 DNA: TGTGCCAGCAGCCGAGGTCAGGGCCTCTCCTACGAGCAGTACTTC. It codes for CASSRGQGLSYEQYF.

Only a few counts were recorded for this clonotype. The chain couples TRBV11-2 to TRBJ2-1; D is undetermined. Trimming removed 2 bases at V and 12 bases at J, with 8 bases between. This CDR3 is built from 11 residues. In germline, CDR1 is SGHAT, CDR2 FQNNGV. The CDR3 spells CASSLSVLQFF. In DNA, the CDR3 is TGTGCCAGCAGCTTAAGCGTCCTGCAGTTCTTC.

The gene calls are TRBV12-3 or TRBV12-4 and TRBJ2-7; 7 bases agree with TRBD1. V dropped 7 bases and J dropped 4; count of bases not matched to a gene: 7. The CDR3 contains 13 residues. CDR3 amino acids: CASTKRGPYEQYF. CDR3 nucleotides: TGTGCCAGCACCAAAAGGGGGCCGTACGAGCAGTACTTC.

There are many counts of this clonotype. This chain uses TRBV9 with TRBJ2-1; the D gene is possibly TRBD2 (5 bases). This CDR3 is 15 amino acids long. The V end lost 0 bases, the J end lost 7 bases, and 14 bases lay between the germline ends. Germline V gene data show CDR1 as SGDLS and CDR2 as YYNGEE. CDR3 amino acids: CASSVVGGSNNEQFF. Written as DNA, the CDR3 is TGTGCCAGCAGCGTAGTCGGTGGGAGCAATAATGAGCAGTTCTTC.

This clonotype was counted only a few times. Mismatch with germline at one junction end may stem from a read error. The chain carries TRBV27 and TRBJ2-5; the D gene is possibly TRBD2 (5 bases). The CDR3 is 11 amino acids. CDR1 is MNHEY and CDR2 is SMNVEV in the germline V gene (reference sequence). CDR3 region: CVSSNMRAQYF. The DNA for the CDR3 is TGTGTCAGCAGTAACATGAGGGCCCAGTACTTC.

A few counts support this clonotype. The V gene is TRBV19, the J gene TRBJ1-2, with D tentatively TRBD1 (6 bases). Germline CDR1 reads LNHDA; CDR2 reads SQIVND (reference sequence). Trimming stripped 1 base from V and 5 bases from J, with 14 bases between. This CDR3 has 15 amino acids. CDR3 sequence: CASSIGPGHSYGYTF. The CDR3 bases are TGTGCCAGTAGTATAGGACCGGGACACTCATATGGCTACACCTTC. The variable domain in full, with the rest retrieved from reference TRBV19 and TRBJ1-2, is DGGITQSPKYLFRKEGQNVTLSCEQNLNHDAMYWYRQDPGQGLRLIYYSQIVNDFQKGDIAEGYSVSREKKESFPLTVTSAQKNPTAFYLCASSIGPGHSYGYTFGSGTRLTVV.

This clonotype was detected ten times or more. The CDR3 protein is CASSYLGASDGYTF. The CDR3 DNA sequence: TGTGCCAGCAGTTATTTGGGGGCGTCGGATGGCTACACCTTC. V gene TRBV6-5 combines with J gene TRBJ1-2; TRBD1 is a possible D gene (6 bases). The CDR3 has 14 residues. V was cut by 3 bases and J by 6 bases, with 14 bases left in between. Looked up from germline, CDR1 is MNHEY and CDR2 is SVGAGI.

This clonotype has just a few counts. The genes are TRBV5-1 and TRBJ1-2; no reliable D call. CDR3 length equals 15 residues. Trimming pared 1 base from V and 0 bases from J, leaving 10 bases between. The germline V gene encodes CDR1 SGHRS and CDR2 YFSETQ. The CDR3 DNA follows: TGCGCCAGCAGCTTGCTTCCAGAGACTAACTATGGCTACACCTTC. The encoded protein is CASSLLPETNYGYTF.

This clonotype was counted between two and nine times. This chain links TRBV7-2 with TRBJ2-6; D not certain. V lost 8 bases and J 2 bases, leaving 7 bases between the germline ends. The CDR3 is 13 residues long. The germline V gene has CDR1 SGHTA and CDR2 FQGNSA. Here the CDR3 reads CASAGAGANVLTF. The CDR3 DNA sequence: TGTGCCAGCGCCGGAGCTGGGGCCAACGTCCTGACTTTC. Complete variable domain (other parts from reference TRBV7-2 and TRBJ2-6): GAGVSQSPSNKVTEKGKDVELRCDPISGHTALYWYRQSLGQGLEFLIYFQGNSAPDKSGLPSDRFSAERTGGSVSTLTIQRTQQEDSAVYLCASAGAGANVLTFGAGSRLTVL.

In its sample, this clonotype was seen many times. The chain couples TRBV19 to TRBJ1-1, with a possible D match to TRBD1 (6 bases). CDR1 LNHDA and CDR2 SQIVND come from the germline V gene (reference sequence). The CDR3 spans 15 residues. V was pared by 5 bases and J by 6 bases, with 19 bases between. CDR3 nucleotides: TGTGCCAGTAGTCTCCGACACAGGGAAGGAGCTGAAGCTTTCTTT. It codes for CASSLRHREGAEAFF.

This clonotype was detected only a few times. The rearrangement links TRBV5-1 to TRBJ2-7; 12 bases match TRBD1. Germline V gene lookup returns CDR1 SGHRS and CDR2 YFSETQ. This CDR3 region has 14 residues. With 7 bases clipped from V and 5 bases from J, the junction kept 7 bases outside the gene matches. The CDR3 reads CASGQGQGANEQYF. The CDR3 DNA follows: TGCGCCAGCGGCCAGGGACAGGGGGCCAACGAGCAGTACTTC.

A few counts support this clonotype. The chain joins TRBV19 to TRBJ1-5, with 8 bases that match TRBD1. V trimming: 6 bases; J trimming: 4 bases; junction bases outside the gene matches: 11. The germline gives CDR1 LNHDA, CDR2 SQIVND (reference sequence). This CDR3 has 16 residues. The CDR3 sequence is CASSPPAGGPNQPQHF. CDR3 nucleotides: TGTGCCAGTAGCCCCCCCGCAGGGGGCCCTAATCAGCCCCAGCATTTT.

This chain uses TRBV18 with TRBJ2-3; 7 bases match TRBD1. After removal of 4 bases from V and 0 bases from J, the junction contained 1 base not matched to a gene. Germline V CDR1 and CDR2: KGHSH, LQKENI. CDR3 length: 14 amino acids. CDR3 in DNA: TGTGCCAGCTCACAGGGGGCTAGCACAGATACGCAGTATTTT. Its translation is CASSQGASTDTQYF. Full variable domain (missing parts from reference TRBV18 and TRBJ2-3): NAGVMQNPRHLVRRRGQEARLRCSPMKGHSHVYWYRQLPEEGLKFMVYLQKENIIDESGMPKERFSAEFPKEGPSILRIQQVVRGDSAAYFCASSQGASTDTQYFGPGTRLTVL.

This clonotype was detected only a few times. The genes are TRBV18 and TRBJ2-5; D is perhaps TRBD2 (5 bases). V was shortened by 6 bases and J by 5 bases, with 19 bases between the two germline ends. Germline CDR1 KGHSH, CDR2 LQKENI. The length of the CDR3 is 15 residues. This chain's CDR3 is CASSPAGSRRETQYF. The CDR3 DNA is TGTGCCAGCTCCCCGGCCGGATCTAGGAGGGAGACCCAGTACTTC.

The chain joins TRBV4-2 to TRBJ1-6; weak D call: TRBD1 (6 bases). Germline CDR1 LGHNA, CDR2 YNFKEQ. The CDR3 loop spans 19 amino acids. Trimming pared 4 bases from V and 5 bases from J, leaving 24 bases between. The CDR3 DNA reads TGTGCCAGCAGCCCCTTCGGGGGGGTCAGACAGGAAGATAATTCACCCCTCCACTTT. Translated: CASSPFGGVRQEDNSPLHF.